The following is a TCR beta chain sequence with its context. This sample stems from a study of cytomegalovirus exposure and HLA in healthy donors. Amplification used 60 Vbeta primers and 13 Jbeta primers. Sequencing used immunoSEQ multiplex PCR; TCRdb keeps in-frame clones, though not all of them. The sample contains some 120,000 clones, over 65% of which appear only once. The V gene's germline CDR1 is MNHEY and CDR2 SMNVEV (reference sequence). The CDR3 has 13 amino acids. V was clipped by 4 bases and J by 6 bases; unmatched bases: 6. Sequencing was carried out using PBMCs. The gene calls are TRBV27 and TRBJ2-7, with 7 positions matching TRBD2. The sequence was collected from a woman aged 40 to 50 in good health and CMV-seronegative. CDR3 in amino acids: CASSSREWSEQYF. The DNA for the CDR3 is TGTGCCAGCAGTTCGCGGGAGTGGAGCGAGCAGTACTTC.